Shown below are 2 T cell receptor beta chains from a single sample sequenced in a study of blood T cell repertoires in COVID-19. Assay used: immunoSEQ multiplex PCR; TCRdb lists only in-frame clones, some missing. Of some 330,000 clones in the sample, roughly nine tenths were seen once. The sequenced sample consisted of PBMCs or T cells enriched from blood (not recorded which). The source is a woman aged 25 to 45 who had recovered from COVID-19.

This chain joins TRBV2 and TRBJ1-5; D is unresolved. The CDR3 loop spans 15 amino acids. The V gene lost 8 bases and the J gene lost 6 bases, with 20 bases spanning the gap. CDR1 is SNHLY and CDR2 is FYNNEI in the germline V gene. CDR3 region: CASSNRASGSQPQHF. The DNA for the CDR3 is TGTGCCAGCTCAAACCGGGCCTCTGGGAGTCAGCCCCAGCATTTT. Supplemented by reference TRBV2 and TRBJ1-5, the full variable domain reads EPEVTQTPSHQVTQMGQEVILRCVPISNHLYFYWYRQILGQKVEFLVSFYNNEISEKSEIFDDQFSVERPDGSNFTLKIRSTKLEDSAMYFCASSNRASGSQPQHFGDGTRLSIL.

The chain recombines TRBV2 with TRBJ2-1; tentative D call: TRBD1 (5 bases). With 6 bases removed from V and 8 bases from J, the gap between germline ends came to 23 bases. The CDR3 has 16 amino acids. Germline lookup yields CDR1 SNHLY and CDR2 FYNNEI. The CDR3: CASSRTADLGPDEQFF. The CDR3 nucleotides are TGTGCCAGCAGCCGAACCGCTGACTTGGGGCCCGATGAGCAGTTCTTC.